The 2 T cell receptor beta chains below all came from one sample that was sequenced in a study of blood T cell repertoires in COVID-19. Produced via immunoSEQ multiplex PCR; TCRdb's table is partial and in-frame only. The sample contains 60,000 or so clones, around 87% of which appear only once. Input material: peripheral blood. The origin of the receptors is a human donor with acute or convalescent COVID-19. The donor label of this sample is uncertain.

The chain uses TRBV6-6 and TRBJ1-4, with 7 nucleotides matching TRBD1. V lost 6 bases, J lost 5 bases, and 6 bases stayed unmatched. CDR1 is MNHNY, CDR2 SVGAGI, per germline (reference sequence). The CDR3 has 14 amino acids. The CDR3 coding sequence is TGTGCCAGCAGAGATTCAGGGGGAAATGAAAAACTGTTTTTT. This codes for CASRDSGGNEKLFF.

The genes are TRBV9 and TRBJ1-6; weak D call: TRBD1 (6 bases). Germline V CDR1 and CDR2: SGDLS, YYNGEE. The CDR3 consists of 17 residues. Trimming stripped 0 bases from V and 2 bases from J, with 12 bases between. The CDR3 spells CASSVGQRGTYNSPLHF. The CDR3 DNA is TGTGCCAGCAGCGTAGGTCAGAGGGGGACCTATAATTCACCCCTCCACTTT.